The source of this T cell receptor (beta chain) is a study of shared clonotypes between healthy human individuals. Study-level information: Two women and three men aged 18 to 49 made up the donors. Study observations and caveats: Non-shared clonotypes had lower generation probabilities than clonotypes shared by all four sorted-subset donors.

This CDR3 contains 14 residues. CDR1 and CDR2 (germline): MGHRA, YSYEKL. J gave up 5 bases and V 2 bases, and 4 bases lay outside the gene matches. About this clone: The target antigen is unknown.

Positively selected for CCR7, the CD45RO-negative cells used as naive CD8 cells excluded terminally differentiated effector memory CD45RA+ cells. Data came from immunoSEQ multiplex PCR; TCRdb stores just in-frame clones and leaves some out. The sample contains hundreds of thousands of clones, 90% to 98% of which appear only once. The chain is built from TRBV4-1 and TRBJ2-7; 9 bases are a match to TRBD1. The sample consisted of naive CD8+ T cells sorted from blood. This TCR was sampled from a man aged 25-40 years in good health. The CDR3 is CASSQTQGAHEQYF. The CDR3, as DNA: TGCGCCAGCAGCCAAACACAGGGGGCGCACGAGCAGTACTTC.